This TCR beta chain was found in a study of T cells after yellow fever vaccination. Study overall: The authors prepared low-cell-number fractions using SMART-Seq v4 Ultra Low Input. General study findings and limits: Booster sampling recovered most clones from primary vaccination (approximately 97% CD4, roughly 86% CD8). Only a minor proportion of clonotypes was detected across both CD4 and CD8 compartments.

The germline CDR1 and CDR2 sequences are SGHRS and YFSETQ. Trimming removed 0 bases from V and 6 bases from J, with 9 bases in between. CDR3 length: 13 residues. TCRdb re-derived calls from the 5' RACE reads in MiXCR, one entry per CDR3 protein. The profile covers about 300,000 distinct CDR3 sequences, with 7.5% to 9.5% appearing a single time and around 3.5% taken by the ten largest. This clonotype was picked up a small number of times. Its antigen remains unknown. The receptor was derived from a man in his late teens or twenties who received the YFV17D yellow fever vaccine. The specimen comprised CD4+ T cells sorted from PBMCs, sampled 5 days after the yellow fever booster vaccination. The chain joins TRBV5-1 to TRBJ1-1, with a tentative D call TRBD1 (5 bases). The CDR3 DNA is TGCGCCAGCAGCTTGGGCAGGGATGCTGAAGCTTTCTTT. Residues: CASSLGRDAEAFF.